Below, 4 T cell receptor beta chains from the same sample are listed, as sequenced in a study of cytomegalovirus exposure and HLA in healthy donors. Primers: 60 Vbeta forward and 13 Jbeta reverse. The table came from immunoSEQ multiplex PCR; TCRdb's copy has only in-frame clones and leaves some out. The sample contains roughly 130,000 clones, roughly four fifths of which appear only once. Input material: PBMCs. These receptors all stem from a male donor in good health and CMV-seropositive.

This chain connects TRBV29-1 to TRBJ1-3; 9 bases align to TRBD1. The CDR3 sequence is 12 residues long. Germline V gene lookup returns CDR1 SQVTM and CDR2 ANQGSEA. Trimming removed 5 bases from V and 7 bases from J; junction bases left unmatched: 3. The CDR3 sequence is CSVLDRGNTIYF. For the CDR3, the DNA is TGCAGCGTTCTGGACAGGGGCAACACCATATATTTT.

The rearrangement uses TRBV18 and TRBJ2-1, with D perhaps TRBD2 (6 bases). The CDR3 has 13 amino acids. The V end was cut by 4 bases, the J end by 5 bases, with 9 bases between. Looked up from germline, CDR1 is KGHSH and CDR2 is LQKENI. The CDR3 DNA sequence: TGTGCCAGCTCACTCGGGGGTGACAATGAGCAGTTCTTC. Protein sequence: CASSLGGDNEQFF.

V and J are TRBV19 and TRBJ2-1; 8 nucleotides match TRBD2. Losses at the gene ends were 5 bases for V and 2 bases for J; bases not matched to a gene: 2. The CDR3 spans 14 residues. Germline values: CDR1 LNHDA, CDR2 SQIVND (reference sequence). The CDR3 bases are TGTGCCAGTAGTGGGGGACTAGCCTACAATGAGCAGTTCTTC. It specifies CASSGGLAYNEQFF.

This chain links TRBV6-6 with TRBJ1-2; 8 positions match TRBD1. CDR3 length: 14 amino acids. V lost 6 bases and J lost 8; bases outside the gene matches: 11. CDR1 is MNHNY, CDR2 SVGAGI, per germline (reference sequence). The CDR3 sequence is CASRTTGEWEGYTF. CDR3 bases: TGTGCCAGCAGGACGACAGGGGAGTGGGAAGGCTACACCTTC.